A selection of T cell receptor beta chains follows, all from one sample in a study of blood T cell repertoires in COVID-19. Clones were sequenced by immunoSEQ multiplex PCR, and TCRdb holds only the in-frame ones, with some missing. The sample consists of about 74,000 clones, about 88% of them appearing once. The sample was peripheral blood. Receptors were obtained from a human donor in a cohort sampled during active COVID-19. Each CDR3 is given with its conserved first and last residue. The D gene is left open where the match is weak.

D	V	J	CDR3
-	TRBV20-1	TRBJ2-7	CSANRRGEQYF
-	TRBV19	TRBJ2-7	CASSIVRGKERQYF
TRBD1	TRBV6-6	TRBJ1-3	CASSLGQGLSGNTIYF
-	TRBV30	TRBJ2-5	CAWSVSPRAQYF
TRBD2	TRBV6-2/TRBV6-3	TRBJ2-1	CASSPGLAGVGEQFF
-	TRBV18	TRBJ2-7	CASSLLSYEQYF
-	TRBV9	TRBJ1-1	CASSVDGREGTEAFF
TRBD1	TRBV4-3	TRBJ2-4	CASSQDTGGSKNIQYF
TRBD1	TRBV9	TRBJ2-7	CASSFGTGTLDEQYF
-	TRBV2	TRBJ1-1	CASILPGVNTEAFF
TRBD2	TRBV9	TRBJ2-2	CASSVGLAGTGELFF
TRBD2	TRBV9	TRBJ2-7	CASSRSTSGRNEDEQYF
TRBD2	TRBV5-1	TRBJ2-1	CASSLALAVSYNEQFF
TRBD1	TRBV9	TRBJ1-1	CASSVGDRVRPNTEAFF
TRBD2	TRBV4-2	TRBJ2-1	CASSLYHGTSGDNEQFF
TRBD1	TRBV7-2	TRBJ1-5	CASRLGTGSNQPQHF
-	TRBV3-1/TRBV3-2	TRBJ2-3	CASNLGGDGDTQYF
-	TRBV5-6	TRBJ1-3	CASKGISSGNTIYF
-	TRBV19	TRBJ2-1	CASSIAGINEQFF
TRBD2	TRBV19	TRBJ2-1	CASSTTSGRWNEQFF
-	TRBV5-1	TRBJ1-5	CASSLGGQRGNQPQHF
-	TRBV18	TRBJ1-1	CASSLARENTEAFF
-	TRBV6-5	TRBJ1-4	CASSYDRDSNEKLFF
-	TRBV5-1	TRBJ2-1	CASSLPQEPYNEQFF
TRBD2	TRBV10-3	TRBJ2-1	CAISETPSGTSGKNEQFF
TRBD1	TRBV18	TRBJ2-3	CASSPKGGAVRTDTQYF